The rows below give T cell receptor beta chains drawn from one sample of a study of control samples from healthy donors and cancer patients. Profiled with immunoSEQ multiplex PCR; TCRdb holds only in-frame clones, not every one. In the table there are about 180,000 clones, 90% to 95% of which are singletons. Material: blood. These receptors all stem from a young man in good health. The CDR3 runs from the conserved cysteine through the conserved F or W. The D gene is left open where the match is weak. The size field is filled for only some rows; it gives once, few, many or a size class.

J: TRBJ2-1; V: TRBV4-3; D: .; size: .; DNA: TGCGCCAGCAGTCTACGAAGGAGCTCCTACAATGAGCAGTTCTTC; CDR3: CASSLRRSSYNEQFF
J: TRBJ1-2; V: TRBV19; D: .; size: once; DNA: TGTGCCAGTAGTATCGGACGGAATTACTTTAACTATGGCTACACCTTC; CDR3: CASSIGRNYFNYGYTF
J: TRBJ2-1; V: TRBV9; D: .; size: .; DNA: TGTGCCAGCAGCGTGCAGGGCCTCTCCTACAATGAGCAGTTCTTC; CDR3: CASSVQGLSYNEQFF
J: TRBJ1-4; V: TRBV6-6; D: TRBD1; size: .; DNA: TGTGCCAGCAGAACAGGGGAAGGGAGTGAAAAACTGTTTTTT; CDR3: CASRTGEGSEKLFF
J: TRBJ2-2; V: TRBV27; D: TRBD1; size: .; DNA: TGTGCCAGCAGAGCCGGGACAGGGAACACCGGGGAGCTGTTTTTT; CDR3: CASRAGTGNTGELFF
J: TRBJ1-2; V: TRBV12-3/TRBV12-4; D: .; size: .; DNA: TGTGCCAGCGGGCGTGATTATGGCTACACCTTC; CDR3: CASGRDYGYTF
J: TRBJ2-7; V: TRBV6-1; D: .; size: .; DNA: TGTGCCAGCAGTGAATATCCGCCTCCCTACGAGCAGTACTTC; CDR3: CASSEYPPPYEQYF
J: TRBJ1-5; V: TRBV10-1; D: TRBD1; size: .; DNA: TGCGCCAGCAGTGGACGACAGGGATTGGGCAATCAGCCCCAGCATTTT; CDR3: CASSGRQGLGNQPQHF
J: TRBJ1-5; V: TRBV12-3/TRBV12-4; D: .; size: .; DNA: TGTGCCAGCACCAAAACCGGCAATCAGCCCCAGCATTTT; CDR3: CASTKTGNQPQHF
J: TRBJ1-5; V: TRBV4-2; D: .; size: .; DNA: TGTGCCAGCAGCCAAGGGGTTGGGCGGAATCAGCCCCAGCATTTT; CDR3: CASSQGVGRNQPQHF
J: TRBJ1-2; V: TRBV27; D: .; size: .; DNA: TGTGCCAGCAGTTTAGGGCAGGGTAGTGGCTACACCTTC; CDR3: CASSLGQGSGYTF
J: TRBJ1-1; V: TRBV5-4; D: .; size: .; DNA: TGTGCCAGCAGCTTTGTGGGCACGAACACTGAAGCTTTCTTT; CDR3: CASSFVGTNTEAFF
J: TRBJ2-3; V: TRBV2; D: TRBD2; size: .; DNA: TGTGCCAGCAGGGCCGGGACTAGCTTAACAGATACGCAGTATTTT; CDR3: CASRAGTSLTDTQYF
J: TRBJ2-5; V: TRBV6-2/TRBV6-3; D: TRBD1; size: .; DNA: TGTGCCAGCAGCCCACCGGGACAGTCCCAAGAGACCCAGTACTTC; CDR3: CASSPPGQSQETQYF
J: TRBJ2-3; V: TRBV4-1; D: .; size: .; DNA: TGCGCCAGCAGCCAGGCACAGGGAGATACGCAGTATTTT; CDR3: CASSQAQGDTQYF
J: TRBJ2-3; V: TRBV5-1; D: .; size: .; DNA: TGCGCCAGCAGCTTGGTTGGTTCCACAGATACGCAGTATTTT; CDR3: CASSLVGSTDTQYF
J: TRBJ1-2; V: TRBV16; D: .; size: .; DNA: TGTGCCAGCAGCCAATCACCAGGGGCAGGGCAACATCACTTC; CDR3: CASSQSPGAGQHHF
J: TRBJ1-2; V: TRBV10-3; D: .; size: .; DNA: TGTGCCATCAGTGAGGGAGAGGACTTCTATGGCTACACCTTC; CDR3: CAISEGEDFYGYTF
J: TRBJ1-2; V: TRBV27; D: .; size: .; DNA: TGTGCCAGCTTGTTTAGGATGGGTAACTCCTATGGCTACACCTTC; CDR3: CASLFRMGNSYGYTF
J: TRBJ2-5; V: TRBV3-1/TRBV3-2; D: .; size: once; DNA: TGTGCCAGCAGCCAAGGAGCGGAGACCCAGTACTTC; CDR3: CASSQGAETQYF
J: TRBJ1-2; V: TRBV21-1; D: .; size: .; DNA: TGTGCCAGCAGCACCGGTGCAACTAACTATGGCTACACCTTC; CDR3: CASSTGATNYGYTF
J: TRBJ1-1; V: TRBV5-8; D: .; size: .; DNA: TGTGCCAGCAGCTTGGGCGGGGTATCTGTCGCTTTCTTT; CDR3: CASSLGGVSVAFF
J: TRBJ1-1; V: TRBV7-7; D: .; size: .; DNA: TGTGCCAGCAGCAAATACCCAGGGCAGTGGATGAACACTGAAGCTTTCTTT; CDR3: CASSKYPGQWMNTEAFF
J: TRBJ1-1; V: TRBV11-2; D: .; size: .; DNA: TGTGCCAGCAGCCGAGCTGGGACGGCAAACACTGAAGCTTTCTTT; CDR3: CASSRAGTANTEAFF
J: TRBJ2-5; V: TRBV7-2; D: TRBD1; size: .; DNA: TGTGCCAGCAGCTTAAGACAGGGATACCAAGAGACCCAGTACTTC; CDR3: CASSLRQGYQETQYF
J: TRBJ2-5; V: TRBV2; D: .; size: .; DNA: TGTGCCAGCAGTGTGCGGGGTGGAGAGACCCAGTACTTC; CDR3: CASSVRGGETQYF
J: TRBJ2-1; V: TRBV7-2; D: TRBD2; size: .; DNA: TGTGCCAGCAGCTTATGGGAGGGTACTTTGGAGCAGTTCTTC; CDR3: CASSLWEGTLEQFF
J: TRBJ1-2; V: TRBV27; D: .; size: .; DNA: TGTGCCAGCAGTTTTTCGACAGGTCCCTATGGCTACACCTTC; CDR3: CASSFSTGPYGYTF
J: TRBJ1-1; V: TRBV19; D: .; size: .; DNA: TGTGCCAGTACTTGGGGGACTGAAGCTTTCTTT; CDR3: CASTWGTEAFF
J: TRBJ1-1; V: TRBV4-1; D: .; size: .; DNA: TGCGCCAGCAGCCTAAGTCAGGAGGGGGGGGAAGCTTTCTTT; CDR3: CASSLSQEGGEAFF
J: TRBJ1-4; V: TRBV7-6; D: .; size: .; DNA: TGTGCCAGCAGCTTAGGAGTCACGCTTAATGAAAAACTGTTTTTT; CDR3: CASSLGVTLNEKLFF
J: TRBJ2-2; V: TRBV5-8; D: .; size: .; DNA: TGTGCCAGCAGCTCGAGTGGAGGGCTAAGTCGCACCGGGGAGCTGTTTTTT; CDR3: CASSSSGGLSRTGELFF
J: TRBJ1-5; V: TRBV19; D: TRBD1; size: .; DNA: TGTGCCAGTAGCTTGACAGGGAATAGCAATCAGCCCCAGCATTTT; CDR3: CASSLTGNSNQPQHF
J: TRBJ2-1; V: TRBV27; D: TRBD2; size: .; DNA: TGTGCCAGCAGTTTATCGGGGGGGCTAGCGGGAGTCCTCAATGAGCAGTTCTTC; CDR3: CASSLSGGLAGVLNEQFF
J: TRBJ1-2; V: TRBV4-3; D: .; size: .; DNA: TGCGCCAGCAGCCAAGATGGTGCCAGCGGCTACACCTTC; CDR3: CASSQDGASGYTF
J: TRBJ1-1; V: TRBV2; D: .; size: .; DNA: TGTGCCAGCAGACCTACAGGTTCGGGGAGCACTGAAGCTTTCTTT; CDR3: CASRPTGSGSTEAFF
J: TRBJ1-4; V: TRBV6-5; D: TRBD1; size: few; DNA: TGTGCCAGCAGTCGCCAGGGGGAGGCTAATGAAAAACTGTTTTTT; CDR3: CASSRQGEANEKLFF
J: TRBJ1-2; V: TRBV19; D: .; size: .; DNA: TGTGCCAGTAGTGGTAGACAGAATTATGGCTACACCTTC; CDR3: CASSGRQNYGYTF
J: TRBJ2-5; V: TRBV4-2; D: .; size: once; DNA: TGTGCCAGCAGCCAAGATTCGACAGGCAGGGAGACCCAGTACTTC; CDR3: CASSQDSTGRETQYF
J: TRBJ2-7; V: TRBV3-1/TRBV3-2; D: TRBD2; size: .; DNA: TGTGCCAGCAGCCAAACTAGCGGGAGCAGATACGAGCAGTACTTC; CDR3: CASSQTSGSRYEQYF
J: TRBJ2-5; V: TRBV11-2; D: .; size: .; DNA: TGTGCCAGCAGCCTAGGGGCGAACTTACAAGAGACCCAGTACTTC; CDR3: CASSLGANLQETQYF
J: TRBJ1-5; V: TRBV27; D: .; size: .; DNA: TGTGCCAGCAGAGACAGGACTACCAATCAGCCCCAGCATTTT; CDR3: CASRDRTTNQPQHF
J: TRBJ1-3; V: TRBV2; D: .; size: .; DNA: TGTGCCAGCAGTGAACTGGACTCCTCTGGAAACACCATATATTTT; CDR3: CASSELDSSGNTIYF
J: TRBJ1-5; V: TRBV28; D: .; size: once; DNA: TGTGCCAGCAGTTCCGGTAGTTATAGCAATCAGCCCCAGCATTTT; CDR3: CASSSGSYSNQPQHF
J: TRBJ1-1; V: TRBV6-5; D: .; size: .; DNA: TGTGCCAGCAGGCCTACGCAGCAGGAGGGAGCTTTCTTT; CDR3: CASRPTQQEGAFF
J: TRBJ2-3; V: TRBV5-1; D: TRBD1; size: .; DNA: TGCGCCAGCAGCTTGGGGGACAGTAGCACAGATACGCAGTATTTT; CDR3: CASSLGDSSTDTQYF
J: TRBJ2-7; V: TRBV27; D: .; size: .; DNA: TGTGCCAGCAGGGGAAACCAGGGCCTCTCCTACGAGCAGTACTTC; CDR3: CASRGNQGLSYEQYF
J: TRBJ1-1; V: TRBV27; D: .; size: once; DNA: TGTGCCAGCAGTCCAGAACGGACTATGATCGGGACTGAAGCTTTCTTT; CDR3: CASSPERTMIGTEAFF
J: TRBJ2-6; V: TRBV19; D: .; size: .; DNA: TGTGCCAGTAGTCCATACAGGGCAAGCTCTGGGGCCAACGTCCTGACTTTC; CDR3: CASSPYRASSGANVLTF
J: TRBJ2-7; V: TRBV9; D: .; size: .; DNA: TGTGCCAGCTCTGAAAGGGCGGTTTCCCACGAGCAGTACTTC; CDR3: CASSERAVSHEQYF